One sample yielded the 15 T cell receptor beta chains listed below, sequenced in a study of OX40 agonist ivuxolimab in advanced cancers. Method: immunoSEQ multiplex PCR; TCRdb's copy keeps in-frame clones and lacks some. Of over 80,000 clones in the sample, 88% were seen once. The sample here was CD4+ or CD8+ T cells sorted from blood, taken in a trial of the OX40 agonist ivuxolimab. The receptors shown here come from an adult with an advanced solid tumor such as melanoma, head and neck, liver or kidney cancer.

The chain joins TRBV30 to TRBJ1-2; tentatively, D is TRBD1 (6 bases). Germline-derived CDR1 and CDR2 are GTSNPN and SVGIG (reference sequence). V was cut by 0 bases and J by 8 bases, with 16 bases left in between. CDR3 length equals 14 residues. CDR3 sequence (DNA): TGTGCCTGGAGTGTAAACTATCAGGGGTCGGGCTACACCTTC. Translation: CAWSVNYQGSGYTF.

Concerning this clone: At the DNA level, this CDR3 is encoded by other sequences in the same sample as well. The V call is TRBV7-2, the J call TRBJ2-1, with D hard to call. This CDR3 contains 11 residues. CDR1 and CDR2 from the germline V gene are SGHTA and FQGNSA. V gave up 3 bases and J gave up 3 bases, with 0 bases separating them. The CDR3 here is CASSFYNEQFF. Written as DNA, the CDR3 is TGTGCCAGCAGCTTCTACAATGAGCAGTTCTTC.

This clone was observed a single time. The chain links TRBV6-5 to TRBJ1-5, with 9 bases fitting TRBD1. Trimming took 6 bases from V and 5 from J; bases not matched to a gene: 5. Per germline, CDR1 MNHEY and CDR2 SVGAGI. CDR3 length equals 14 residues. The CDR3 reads CASSPDRGYQPQHF. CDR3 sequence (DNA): TGTGCCAGCAGCCCAGACAGGGGGTATCAGCCCCAGCATTTT.

The CDR3 region is CASSFPGTGADTQYF. The CDR3 bases are TGTGCCAGCAGTTTCCCCGGGACAGGGGCAGATACGCAGTATTTT. The gene calls are TRBV28 and TRBJ2-3; TRBD1 agrees at 10 bases. The CDR3 consists of 15 residues. Losses at the gene ends were 3 bases for V and 4 bases for J; bases not matched to a gene: 4. Germline lookup yields CDR1 MDHEN and CDR2 SYDVKM.

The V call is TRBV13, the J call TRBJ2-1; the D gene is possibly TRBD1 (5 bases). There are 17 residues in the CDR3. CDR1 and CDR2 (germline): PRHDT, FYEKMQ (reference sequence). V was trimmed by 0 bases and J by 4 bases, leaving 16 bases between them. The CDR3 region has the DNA TGTGCCAGCAGCTTAGGACAGGCGTCTAGAAATTACAATGAGCAGTTCTTC. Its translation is CASSLGQASRNYNEQFF.

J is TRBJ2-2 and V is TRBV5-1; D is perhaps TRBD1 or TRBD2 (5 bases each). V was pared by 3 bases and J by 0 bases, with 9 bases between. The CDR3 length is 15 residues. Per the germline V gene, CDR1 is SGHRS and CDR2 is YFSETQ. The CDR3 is CASSWDGSNTGELFF. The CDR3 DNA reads TGCGCCAGCAGCTGGGACGGATCGAACACCGGGGAGCTGTTTTTT.

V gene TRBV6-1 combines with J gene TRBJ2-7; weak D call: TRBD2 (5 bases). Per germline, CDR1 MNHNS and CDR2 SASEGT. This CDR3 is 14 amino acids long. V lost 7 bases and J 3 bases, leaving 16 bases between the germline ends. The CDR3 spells CASTRPGYIYEQYF. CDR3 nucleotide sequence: TGTGCCAGCACAAGACCGGGATACATCTACGAGCAGTACTTC.

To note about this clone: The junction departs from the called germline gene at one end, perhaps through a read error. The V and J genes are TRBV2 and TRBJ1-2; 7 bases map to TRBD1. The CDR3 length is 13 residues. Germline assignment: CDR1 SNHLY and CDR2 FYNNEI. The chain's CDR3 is CASREDRVGGYTF. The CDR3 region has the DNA TGTGCCAGCAGGGAAGACAGGGTCGGCGGCTACACCTTC.

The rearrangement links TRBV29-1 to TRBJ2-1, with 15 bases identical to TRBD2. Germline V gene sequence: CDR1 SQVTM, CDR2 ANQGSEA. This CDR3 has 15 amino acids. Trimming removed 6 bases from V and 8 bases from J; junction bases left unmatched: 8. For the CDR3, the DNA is TGCAGCGTGGGGGGACTAGCGGGAGGTGTGGATGAGCAGTTCTTC. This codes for CSVGGLAGGVDEQFF.

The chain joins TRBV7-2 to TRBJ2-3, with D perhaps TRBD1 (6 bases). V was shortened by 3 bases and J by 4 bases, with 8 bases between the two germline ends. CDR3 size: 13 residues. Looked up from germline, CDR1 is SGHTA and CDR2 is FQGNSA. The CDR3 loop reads CASSFTGPDTQYF. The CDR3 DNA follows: TGTGCCAGCAGCTTTACAGGGCCAGATACGCAGTATTTT.

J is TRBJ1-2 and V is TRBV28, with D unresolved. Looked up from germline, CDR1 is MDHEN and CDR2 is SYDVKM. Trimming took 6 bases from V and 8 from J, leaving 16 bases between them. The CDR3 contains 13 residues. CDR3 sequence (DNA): TGTGCCAGCAGGGAGGTCGTGACGGGGGGCTACACCTTC. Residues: CASREVVTGGYTF.

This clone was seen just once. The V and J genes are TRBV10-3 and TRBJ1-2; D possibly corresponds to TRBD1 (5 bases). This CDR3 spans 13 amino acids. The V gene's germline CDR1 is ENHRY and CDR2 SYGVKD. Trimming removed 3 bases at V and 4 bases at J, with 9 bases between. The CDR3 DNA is TGTGCCATCAGTGACGGGGGGTTCTATGGCTACACCTTC. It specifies CAISDGGFYGYTF.

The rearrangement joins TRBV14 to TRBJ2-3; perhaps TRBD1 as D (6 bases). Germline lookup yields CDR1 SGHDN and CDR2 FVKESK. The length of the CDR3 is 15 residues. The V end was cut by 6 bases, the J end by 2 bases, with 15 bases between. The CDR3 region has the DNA TGTGCCAGCAGTGTTCAACAGGGCCACACAGATACGCAGTATTTT. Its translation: CASSVQQGHTDTQYF.

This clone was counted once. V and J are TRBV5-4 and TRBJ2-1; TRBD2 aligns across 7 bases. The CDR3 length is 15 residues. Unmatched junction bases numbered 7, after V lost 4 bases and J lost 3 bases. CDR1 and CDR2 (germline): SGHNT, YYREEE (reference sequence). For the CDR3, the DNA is TGTGCCAGCAGCCCGGGACTAACCAACTACAATGAGCAGTTCTTC. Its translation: CASSPGLTNYNEQFF.

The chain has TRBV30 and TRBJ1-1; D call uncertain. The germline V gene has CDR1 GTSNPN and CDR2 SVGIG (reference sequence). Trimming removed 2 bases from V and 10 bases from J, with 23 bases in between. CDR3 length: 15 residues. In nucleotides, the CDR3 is TGTGCCTGGAGTCCGCCCCGGGCCCGCACGTTGGGAGCTTTCTTT. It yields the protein CAWSPPRARTLGAFF. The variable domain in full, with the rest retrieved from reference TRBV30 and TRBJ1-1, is SQTIHQWPATLVQPVGSPLSLECTVEGTSNPNLYWYRQAAGRGLQLLFYSVGIGQISSEVPQNLSASRPQDRQFILSSKKLLLSDSGFYLCAWSPPRARTLGAFFGQGTRLTVV.